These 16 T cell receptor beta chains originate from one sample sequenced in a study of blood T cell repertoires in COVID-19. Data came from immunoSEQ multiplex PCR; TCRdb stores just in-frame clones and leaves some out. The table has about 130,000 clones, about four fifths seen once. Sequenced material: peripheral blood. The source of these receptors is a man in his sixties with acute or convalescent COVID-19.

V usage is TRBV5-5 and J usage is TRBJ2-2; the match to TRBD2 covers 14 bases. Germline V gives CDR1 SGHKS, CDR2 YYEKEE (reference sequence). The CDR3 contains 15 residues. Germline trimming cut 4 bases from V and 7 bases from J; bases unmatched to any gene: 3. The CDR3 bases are TGTGCCAGCAGCCCGACTAGCGGGAGGGGCGGGGAGCTGTTTTTT. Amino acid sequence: CASSPTSGRGGELFF.

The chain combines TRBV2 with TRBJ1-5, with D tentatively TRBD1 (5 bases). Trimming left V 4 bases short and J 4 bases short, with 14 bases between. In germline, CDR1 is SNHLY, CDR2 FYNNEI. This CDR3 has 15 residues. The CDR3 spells CASSGPGGPNQPQHF. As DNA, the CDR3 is TGTGCCAGCAGTGGGCCCGGGGGACCAAATCAGCCCCAGCATTTT.

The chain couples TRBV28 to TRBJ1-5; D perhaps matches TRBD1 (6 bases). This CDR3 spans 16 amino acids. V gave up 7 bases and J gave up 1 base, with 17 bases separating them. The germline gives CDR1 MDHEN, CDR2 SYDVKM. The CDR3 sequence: CASTGAQGLSNQPQHF. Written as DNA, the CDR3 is TGTGCCAGCACCGGAGCTCAGGGGTTAAGCAATCAGCCCCAGCATTTT.

CDR3 sequence (DNA): TGTGCCAGCAGCTTGGGGGGACAGGGAGCCTCACCCCTCCACTTT. Protein: CASSLGGQGASPLHF. The chain links TRBV5-6 to TRBJ1-6; TRBD1 agrees at 9 bases. The germline gives CDR1 SGHDT, CDR2 YYEEEE. CDR3 length equals 15 residues. After removal of 0 bases from V and 10 bases from J, the junction contained 5 bases not matched to a gene.

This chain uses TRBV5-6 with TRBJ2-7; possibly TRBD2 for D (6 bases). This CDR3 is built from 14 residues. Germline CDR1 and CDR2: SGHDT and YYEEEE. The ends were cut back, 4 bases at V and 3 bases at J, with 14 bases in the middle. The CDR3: CASSPGGVGYEQYF. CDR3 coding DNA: TGTGCCAGCAGCCCCGGAGGGGTAGGCTACGAGCAGTACTTC.

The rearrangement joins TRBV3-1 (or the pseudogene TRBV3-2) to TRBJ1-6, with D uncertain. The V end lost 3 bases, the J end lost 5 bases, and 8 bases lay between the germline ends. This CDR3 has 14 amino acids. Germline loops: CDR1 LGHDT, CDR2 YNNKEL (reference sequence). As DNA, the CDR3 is TGTGCCAGCAGCCATCCCTACGATAATTCACCCCTCCACTTT. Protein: CASSHPYDNSPLHF.

CDR3 loop: CATSALADVQETQYF. DNA for the CDR3: TGTGCCACCAGCGCACTAGCGGATGTTCAAGAGACCCAGTACTTC. The chain employs TRBV15 and TRBJ2-5; TRBD2 aligns across 8 bases. The V gene's germline CDR1 is LNHNV and CDR2 YYDKDF (reference sequence). V lost 5 bases and J lost 2; bases outside the gene matches: 7. The CDR3 has 15 residues.

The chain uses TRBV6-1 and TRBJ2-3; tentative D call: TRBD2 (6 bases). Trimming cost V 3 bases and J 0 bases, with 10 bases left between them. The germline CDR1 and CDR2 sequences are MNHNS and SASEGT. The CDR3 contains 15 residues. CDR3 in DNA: TGTGCCAGCAGTGATCCCGGGGGTAGCACAGATACGCAGTATTTT. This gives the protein CASSDPGGSTDTQYF.

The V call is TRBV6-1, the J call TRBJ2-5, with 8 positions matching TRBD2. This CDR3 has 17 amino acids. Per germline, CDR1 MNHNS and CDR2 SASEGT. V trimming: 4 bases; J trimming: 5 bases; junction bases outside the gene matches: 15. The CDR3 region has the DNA TGTGCCAGCAGTGTGGTGGGAGCGGGAGATGGTTGGGAGACCCAGTACTTC. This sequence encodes CASSVVGAGDGWETQYF.

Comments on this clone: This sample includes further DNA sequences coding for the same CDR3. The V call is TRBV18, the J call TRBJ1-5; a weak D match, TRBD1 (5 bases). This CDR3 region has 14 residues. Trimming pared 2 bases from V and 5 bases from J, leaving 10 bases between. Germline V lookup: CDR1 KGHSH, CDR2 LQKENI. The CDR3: CASSPGTGDQPQHF. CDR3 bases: TGTGCCAGCTCACCAGGGACGGGGGATCAGCCCCAGCATTTT.

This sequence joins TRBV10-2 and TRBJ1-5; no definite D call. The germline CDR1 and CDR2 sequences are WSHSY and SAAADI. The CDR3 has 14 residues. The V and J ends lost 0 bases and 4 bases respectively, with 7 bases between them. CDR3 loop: CASSESGRNQPQHF. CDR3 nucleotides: TGCGCCAGCAGTGAGTCCGGCAGGAATCAGCCCCAGCATTTT.

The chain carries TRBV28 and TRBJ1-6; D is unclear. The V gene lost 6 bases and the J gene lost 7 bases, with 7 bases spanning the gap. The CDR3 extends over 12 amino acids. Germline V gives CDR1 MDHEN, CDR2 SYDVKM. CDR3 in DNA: TGTGCCAGCAGCACGGGGAATTCACCCCTCCACTTT. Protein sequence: CASSTGNSPLHF.

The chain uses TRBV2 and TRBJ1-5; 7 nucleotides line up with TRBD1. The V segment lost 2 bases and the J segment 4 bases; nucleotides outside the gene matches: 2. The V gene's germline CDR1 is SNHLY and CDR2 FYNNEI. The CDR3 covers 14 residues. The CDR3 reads CASSEWDRNQPQHF. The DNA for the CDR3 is TGTGCCAGCAGTGAATGGGACAGAAATCAGCCCCAGCATTTT.

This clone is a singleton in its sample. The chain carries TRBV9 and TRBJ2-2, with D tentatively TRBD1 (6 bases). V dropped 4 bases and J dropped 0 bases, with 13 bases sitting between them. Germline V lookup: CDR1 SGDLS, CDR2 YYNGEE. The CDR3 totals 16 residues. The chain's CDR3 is CASSQGTLANTGELFF. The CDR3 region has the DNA TGTGCCAGCAGCCAGGGGACACTCGCGAACACCGGGGAGCTGTTTTTT.

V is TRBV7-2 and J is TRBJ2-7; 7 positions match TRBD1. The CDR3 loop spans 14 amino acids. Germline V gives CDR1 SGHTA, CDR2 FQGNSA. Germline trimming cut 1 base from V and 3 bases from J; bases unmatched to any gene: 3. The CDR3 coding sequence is TGTGCCAGCAGCTTAGTTGCAGGGGGCTACGAGCAGTACTTC. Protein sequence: CASSLVAGGYEQYF.

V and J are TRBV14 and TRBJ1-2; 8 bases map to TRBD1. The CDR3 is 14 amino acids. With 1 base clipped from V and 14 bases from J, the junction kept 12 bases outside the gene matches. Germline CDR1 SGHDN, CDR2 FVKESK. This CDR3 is CASSQVTGQVARTF. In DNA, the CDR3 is TGTGCCAGCAGCCAAGTAACGGGACAGGTCGCCAGGACCTTC.